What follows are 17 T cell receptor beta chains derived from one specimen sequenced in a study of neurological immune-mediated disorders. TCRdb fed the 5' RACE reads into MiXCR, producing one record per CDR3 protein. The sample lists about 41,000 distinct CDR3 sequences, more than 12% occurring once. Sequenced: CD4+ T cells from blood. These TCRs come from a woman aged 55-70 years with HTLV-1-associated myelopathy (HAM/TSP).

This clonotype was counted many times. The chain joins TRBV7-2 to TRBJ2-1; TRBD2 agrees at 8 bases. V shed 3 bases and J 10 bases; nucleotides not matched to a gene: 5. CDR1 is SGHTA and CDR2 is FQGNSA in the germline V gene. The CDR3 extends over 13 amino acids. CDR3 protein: CASSFRGGGEQFF. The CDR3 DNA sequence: TGTGCCAGCAGCTTCCGGGGGGGTGGCGAGCAGTTCTTC.

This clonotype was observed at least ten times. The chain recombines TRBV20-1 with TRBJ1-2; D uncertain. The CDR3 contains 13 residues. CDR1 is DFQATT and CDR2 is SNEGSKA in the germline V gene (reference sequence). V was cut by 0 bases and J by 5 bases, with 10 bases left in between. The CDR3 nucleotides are TGCAGTGCTAGAGAGGTGCAGATTTATGGCTACACCTTC. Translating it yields CSAREVQIYGYTF.

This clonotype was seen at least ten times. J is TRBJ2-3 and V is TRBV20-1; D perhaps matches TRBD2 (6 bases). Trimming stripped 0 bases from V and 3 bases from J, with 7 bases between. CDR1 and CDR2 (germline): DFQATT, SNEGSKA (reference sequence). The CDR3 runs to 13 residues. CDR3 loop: CSAREGGTDTQYF. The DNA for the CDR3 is TGCAGTGCTAGAGAGGGGGGAACAGATACGCAGTATTTT.

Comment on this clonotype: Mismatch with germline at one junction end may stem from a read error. As DNA, the CDR3 is TGTACCAGCAGCGGACAGGGAGGCAATGAGCATTTCTTC. The encoded protein is CTSSGQGGNEHFF. V gene TRBV7-6 combines with J gene TRBJ2-1; TRBD1 matches at 8 bases. Germline CDR1 is SGHVS and CDR2 is FNYEAQ. The CDR3 covers 13 residues.

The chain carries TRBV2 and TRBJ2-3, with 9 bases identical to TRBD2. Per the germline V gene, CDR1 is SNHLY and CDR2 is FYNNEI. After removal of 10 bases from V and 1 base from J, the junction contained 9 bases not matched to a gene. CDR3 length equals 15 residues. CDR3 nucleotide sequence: TGTGCCAACAATGTTCCTAGCGGGGGCACAGATACGCAGTATTTT. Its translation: CANNVPSGGTDTQYF.

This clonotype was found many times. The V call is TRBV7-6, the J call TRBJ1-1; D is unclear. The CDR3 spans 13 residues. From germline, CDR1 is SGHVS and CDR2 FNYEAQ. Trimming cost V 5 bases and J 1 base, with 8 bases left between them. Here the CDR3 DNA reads TGTGCCAGCAGCCGAGCTGGGAACACTGAAGCTTTCTTT. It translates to CASSRAGNTEAFF.

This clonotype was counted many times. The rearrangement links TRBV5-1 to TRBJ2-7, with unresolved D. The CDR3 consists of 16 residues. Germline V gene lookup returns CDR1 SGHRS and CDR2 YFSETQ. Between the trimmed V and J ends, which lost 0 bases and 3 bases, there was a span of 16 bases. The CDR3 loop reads CASSLEPDTRLYEQYF. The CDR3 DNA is TGCGCCAGCAGCTTGGAGCCCGACACGAGGCTCTACGAGCAGTACTTC.

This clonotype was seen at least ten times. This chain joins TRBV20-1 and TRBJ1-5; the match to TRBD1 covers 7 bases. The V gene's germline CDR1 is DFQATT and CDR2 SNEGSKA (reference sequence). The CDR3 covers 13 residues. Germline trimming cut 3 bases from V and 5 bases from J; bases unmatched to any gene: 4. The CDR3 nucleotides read TGCAGTGCTAGCAGGGGGTTAGATCAGCCCCAGCATTTT. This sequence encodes CSASRGLDQPQHF.

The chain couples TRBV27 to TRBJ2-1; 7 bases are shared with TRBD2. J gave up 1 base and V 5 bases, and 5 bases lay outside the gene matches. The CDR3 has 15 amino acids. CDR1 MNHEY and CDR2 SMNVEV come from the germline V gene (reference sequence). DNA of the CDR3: TGTGCCAGCAGTCGGGAGCGGGGTTCCTACAATGAGCAGTTCTTC. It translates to CASSRERGSYNEQFF.

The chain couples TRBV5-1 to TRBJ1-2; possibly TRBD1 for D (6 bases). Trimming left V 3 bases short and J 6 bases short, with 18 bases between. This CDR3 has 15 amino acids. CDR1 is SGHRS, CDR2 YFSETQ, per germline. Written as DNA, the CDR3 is TGCGCCAGCAGCTGGGAAGGCGGGGGCGAGAATGGCTACACCTTC. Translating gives CASSWEGGGENGYTF.

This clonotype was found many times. CDR3 residues: CASSLTGESGNTIYF. CDR3 nucleotide sequence: TGCGCCAGCAGCTTGACGGGGGAGTCTGGAAACACCATATATTTT. This sequence joins TRBV5-1 and TRBJ1-3; D is possibly TRBD1 (5 bases). The CDR3 has 15 residues. The germline V gene encodes CDR1 SGHRS and CDR2 YFSETQ. The V gene lost 1 base and the J gene lost 1 base, with 9 bases spanning the gap.

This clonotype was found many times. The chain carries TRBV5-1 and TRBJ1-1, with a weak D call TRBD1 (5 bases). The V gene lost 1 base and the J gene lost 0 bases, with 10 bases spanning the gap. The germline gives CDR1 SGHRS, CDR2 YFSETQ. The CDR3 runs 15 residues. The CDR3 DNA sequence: TGCGCCAGCAGCTTGTGGTCAGGGTTGAACACTGAAGCTTTCTTT. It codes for CASSLWSGLNTEAFF.

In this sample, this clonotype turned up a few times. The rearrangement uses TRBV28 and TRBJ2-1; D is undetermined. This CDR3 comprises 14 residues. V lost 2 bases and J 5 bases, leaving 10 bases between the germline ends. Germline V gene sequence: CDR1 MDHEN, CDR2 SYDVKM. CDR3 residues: CASSLQAPDNEQFF. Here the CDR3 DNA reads TGTGCCAGCAGTTTACAAGCGCCAGACAATGAGCAGTTCTTC. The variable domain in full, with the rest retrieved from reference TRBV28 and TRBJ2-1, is DVKVTQSSRYLVKRTGEKVFLECVQDMDHENMFWYRQDPGLGLRLIYFSYDVKMKEKGDIPEGYSVSREKKERFSLILESASTNQTSMYLCASSLQAPDNEQFFGPGTRLTVL.

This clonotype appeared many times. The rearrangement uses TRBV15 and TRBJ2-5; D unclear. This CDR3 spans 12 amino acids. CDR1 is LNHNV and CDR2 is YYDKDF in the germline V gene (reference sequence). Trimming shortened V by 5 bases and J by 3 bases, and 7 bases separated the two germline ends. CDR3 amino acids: CATSGRKETQYF. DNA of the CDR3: TGTGCCACCAGCGGTAGAAAAGAGACCCAGTACTTC.

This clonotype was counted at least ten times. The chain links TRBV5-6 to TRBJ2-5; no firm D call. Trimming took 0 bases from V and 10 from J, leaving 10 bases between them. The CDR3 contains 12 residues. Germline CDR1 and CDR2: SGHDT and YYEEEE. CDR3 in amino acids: CASSLGGWDQYF. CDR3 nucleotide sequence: TGTGCCAGCAGCTTGGGCGGTTGGGACCAGTACTTC.

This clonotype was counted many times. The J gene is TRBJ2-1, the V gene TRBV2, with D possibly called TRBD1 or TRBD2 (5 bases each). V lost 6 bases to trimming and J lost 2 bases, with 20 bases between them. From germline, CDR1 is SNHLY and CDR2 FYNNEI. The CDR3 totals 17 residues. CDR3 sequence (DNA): TGTGCCAGCAGCCCTAGGGTGGGGACCAACACCTACAATGAGCAGTTCTTC. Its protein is CASSPRVGTNTYNEQFF.

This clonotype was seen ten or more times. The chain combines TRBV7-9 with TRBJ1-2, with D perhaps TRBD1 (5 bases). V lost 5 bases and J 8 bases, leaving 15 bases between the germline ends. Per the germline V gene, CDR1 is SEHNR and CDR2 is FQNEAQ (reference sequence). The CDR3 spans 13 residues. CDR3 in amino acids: CASSPPAGVGYTF. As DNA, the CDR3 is TGTGCCAGCAGCCCCCCGGCGGGGGTCGGCTACACCTTC.